These 4 T cell receptor beta chains came from one sample sequenced in a study of vaccination effects on CD4 cells after COVID-19. Sequencing in the ViraFEST assay came after antigen-specific CD4+ T cells had been expanded with viral peptide pools, which were used to stimulate PBMC. Isolating CD4+ T cells followed less than 12 days of culture. Participants got two doses of BNT162b2 or mRNA-1273 vaccine. No antigen is known for these receptors. Sequencing was performed with immunoSEQ multiplex PCR; in TCRdb, only in-frame clones are kept and a portion is missing. The table includes roughly 41,000 clones, 74% detected once. The sample consisted of CD4+ T cells from PBMCs cultured with HCoV-OC43 spike peptides, taken after COVID-19 vaccination. Subset reported: HCoV-OC43 spike overlapping peptide pool stimulation. These receptor sequences come from a human donor who received a COVID-19 vaccine.

The rearrangement links TRBV18 to TRBJ2-3; 7 bases agree with TRBD1. V shed 4 bases and J 7 bases; nucleotides not matched to a gene: 11. The germline CDR1 and CDR2 sequences are KGHSH and LQKENI. The CDR3 is made up of 15 amino acids. For the CDR3, the DNA is TGTGCCAGCTCACTCCGACAGGGAGAGGGAAATACGCAGTATTTT. This codes for CASSLRQGEGNTQYF.

V is TRBV5-1 and J is TRBJ2-2; the D gene is possibly TRBD2 (5 bases). Trimming cost V 1 base and J 0 bases, with 16 bases left between them. Germline lookup yields CDR1 SGHRS and CDR2 YFSETQ. CDR3 length: 18 residues. This CDR3 is CASSLPRGEYSNTGELFF. CDR3 nucleotides: TGCGCCAGCAGCTTGCCCCGTGGGGAGTACTCGAACACCGGGGAGCTGTTTTTT.

The chain links TRBV6-6 to TRBJ2-5; D gene unclear. CDR1 and CDR2 from the germline V gene are MNHNY and SVGAGI (reference sequence). V was pared by 0 bases and J by 4 bases, with 12 bases between. The CDR3 sequence is 15 residues long. Written as DNA, the CDR3 is TGTGCCAGCAGTTACTCTTCCGGTGGCAGAGAGACCCAGTACTTC. This gives the protein CASSYSSGGRETQYF.

The chain links TRBV6-5 to TRBJ1-2, with D unclear. The CDR3 is made up of 13 amino acids. V was shortened by 10 bases and J by 8 bases, with 20 bases between the two germline ends. Germline loops: CDR1 MNHEY, CDR2 SVGAGI. CDR3 residues: CATALFASRGYTF. Written as DNA, the CDR3 is TGTGCCACCGCCTTATTTGCCTCTAGAGGCTACACCTTC.